This T cell receptor beta chain stems from a study of T cell responses to AZD1222 COVID-19 vaccine (dated by TCRdb to about 2021). General notes on the study: AZD1222 recipients whose second dose came at about 4 weeks and those whose second dose came at about 12 weeks were combined into one group, since spike-specific TCR depth and breadth did not differ between the two schedules. TCR sequencing covered more than 230 trial participants: 200 to 220 given two doses of AZD1222 and 26 given two doses of MenACWY control vaccine. Trial participants were enrolled by age into subgroups of 18-55, 56-69 and 70-plus years, and around 150, 29 and 61 TCR-sequenced participants, respectively, were included in these subgroups.

The intended sense of this specimen's time point label: baseline before first vaccination. Samples from vaccinated people were obtained from the UK trials COV001 and COV002, which included a single-blind randomized controlled phase 2/3 trial of AZD1222 (ChAdOx1 nCoV-19) in healthy adults. Trial participant PBMC samples were collected at day 0 and day 28 after the second dose for TCRbeta chain sequencing. The junction carries 14 bases between V and J, which are trimmed by 7 bases and 2 bases respectively. The CDR3 numbers 14 residues from cysteine through phenylalanine. Only the CDR3 portion is preserved as DNA: 42 bases, with reading frame beginning at the first base. The germline V gene encodes CDR1 SNHLY and CDR2 FYNNEI. In regard to this clone: This clone's antigen is unknown. Base qualities are not provided; no much larger clone lies one nucleotide away.

General findings and caveats noted by the study authors: Participants were mostly white British, with more females than males. The authors suggested clonal diversity may have been underestimated. Reportedly, close to half of the unique spike-specific TCRs recognized epitopes lying outside the regions that are mutated in the B.1.351 and B.1.1.7 variants. CD4 TCRs associated with the vaccine covered the entire spike protein, and the dominant responses were in regions 160-218 and 743-854. In the small 56-69-year group, the increase in depth fell short of significance, most likely because of low power. Only five to seven AZD1222 recipients were SARS-CoV-2 seropositive at baseline, limiting conclusions about previously exposed vaccinees. A significant rise in spike-specific TCR breadth and depth was observed after two AZD1222 doses relative to day 0 and relative to MenACWY recipients. Because no day 14 peak-response samples were available, the repertoires could be characterized only after the peak T cell response.

The CDR3 regions of human TCRbeta chains were subjected to immunosequencing. The published analysis was carried out like this. Repertoire TCRs were matched against a reference library of SARS-CoV-2-specific TCRs generated with the MIRA antigen-specificity platform. Breadth was defined as the fraction of unique TCRs that were SARS-CoV-2-associated. Depth was defined as the fraction of total T cells that were SARS-CoV-2-associated. Using the MIRA data, each spike-specific TCR was assigned both to the spike region to which the TCR was reactive and to a CD4 or CD8 class. Log10-transformed breadth and depth values were compared by one-way ANOVA with Sidak's multiple comparisons tests. Not all clones reach the TCRdb copy of this immuneACCESS table, which keeps in-frame sequences only. Checked studies attribute under half of the gap to unresolved V genes and leave the rest unexplained. V, J and clone size reflect that table, while D and trimming were determined from the DNA. Recorded for this sample are over 70,000 clones; 85% of them occurred a single time. The top ten clonotypes cover about a fifth of the sample.

The TCR was taken from an adult in good health. Recombination connected TRBV2 to TRBJ1-1; a weak D assignment points to TRBD1 (5 bases agree). The sample here was peripheral blood, taken on day 0 of AZD1222 vaccination. CDR3 region: CASTLTQGNTEAFF. Read as DNA, the sequence is TGTGCCAGCACTTTAACCCAGGGTAACACTGAAGCTTTCTTT.